This T cell receptor (beta chain) was captured by sequencing in a study of post-analysis software for immune sequencing data. Study observations and caveats: Relative to controls, patients with multiple sclerosis showed significantly lower normalized Chao1 diversity.

For this clonotype: Its target is unknown.

Researchers reported that TCR beta cDNA libraries carried unique molecular identifiers. Yield was roughly 500,000 cDNA molecules from approximately 0.91 to 9.4 million T cells. Using its own MiXCR run on the PCR reads, TCRdb lists one record per CDR3 protein. There are around 440,000 distinct CDR3 sequences in the sample; nearly 45% occur only once, and about 12% lies in the top ten. Sequencing used blood. The receptor was isolated from a girl aged 5 to 17 with multiple sclerosis.

The CDR3 DNA sequence: TGTGCCAGCGGGACTTCTTCCTACGAGCAGTACTTC. Encoded protein: CASGTSSYEQYF. The chain has TRBV27 and TRBJ2-7, with TRBD2 as a possible D gene (6 bases). The V end lost 8 bases, the J end lost 1 base, and 9 bases lay between the germline ends. This CDR3 has 12 amino acids. Per the germline V gene, CDR1 is MNHEY and CDR2 is SMNVEV (reference sequence).